This T cell receptor beta chain was found in a study of blood T cell repertoires in COVID-19. In the original analysis: Counts of nucleated cells, estimated from reference gene primer amplification, were obtained. Generated by immunoSEQ multiplex PCR, the TCRdb table keeps only in-frame clones and is missing some. D and trimming come from the DNA, and the V and J calls and clone size come from that table. The table has 130,000 to 150,000 clones, around 87% seen once. V lost 6 bases to trimming and J lost 7 bases; unmatched junction nucleotides: 7. The V gene's germline CDR1 is MNHEY and CDR2 SMNVEV (reference sequence). CDR3 length equals 15 residues.

The origin of this receptor is a man at least 80 years old with acute or convalescent COVID-19. V and J are TRBV27 and TRBJ1-6; 9 bases are shared with TRBD1. Sequencing was performed on peripheral blood. CDR3 sequence (DNA): TGTGCCAGCAGCTCGCCTGGGACAGGGAATTCACCCCTCCACTTT. Translation: CASSSPGTGNSPLHF.